This record looks at one T cell receptor beta chain sequence and its context. It has no known antigen specificity. No much larger clonotype is one base removed from it; base qualities were not supplied. Patients chosen for sequencing had shown expansion of CD8+CD57+ cells by flow cytometry. All patients had severe acquired aplastic anemia diagnosed by International Study of Aplastic Anemia and Agranulocytosis and Camitta criteria. At the time blood was sampled, none of the patients had received any therapy. TCR repertoires of sorted CD4+ and CD8+ blood T cells from severe aplastic anemia patients and healthy subjects were deep-sequenced in the study. Patients were enrolled in the USA under clinicaltrials.gov protocols 00001620, 01623167, 00001397, 00071045, 00081523 and 00961064. Ficoll-Paque density gradient centrifugation was used to isolate peripheral blood mononuclear cells. Before DNA extraction, CD4+ and CD8+ T cells were sorted with FACS or magnetic beads.

From the cysteine through the phenylalanine, the CDR3 covers 11 amino acids. The only DNA kept is the CDR3, 33 bases in frame from the first base. CDR1 and CDR2, looked up from the germline V gene (reference sequence), are LNHDA and SQIVND. Profiling of TCR beta VDJ combinations and CDR3 sequences used genomic DNA as the template. An Illumina HiSeq 2000 was used for TCR repertoire sequencing. Per the source publication's procedure: Repertoire assessment relied on Simpson's diversity index, CDR3 size and DJ length profiles, and TRBV/TRBJ rearrangement plots. The most abundant DNA sequence in the deep sequencing data was defined as the immunodominant clone. CDR3 amino acid sequences were checked for sharing between subjects and were compared against published repertoires and the VDJdb database. TCRdb handled the public reads itself, with Q25 trimming in fastp and clone calling in MiXCR, and kept productive beta chains. Merged by CDR3 protein, the rows form single entries marked with the most common genes and DNA. The V and J calls were determined by TCRdb, not by the authors. The sample contains hundreds of thousands of distinct CDR3 sequences, around a third of them found a single time. The ten largest make up approximately 0.82% of the sample.

The sample originates from a study of CD8+CD57+ T cells in acquired aplastic anemia (dated by TCRdb to 2016 to 2019). In the study overall: DNA extracted from sorted CD4+ and CD8+ cells had a mean of about 3.3 ug, with a range of about 0.18 to 27.4 ug. CD8+CD57+ expansion was defined as a frequency above the mean frequency observed in healthy subjects.

Points the paper makes about the study in general: Although 25 to 30 CD8+ CDR3 sequences were shared by patients and controls, these sequences appeared highly expressed in patients and within the immunodominant clones of patients. Patients and healthy controls showed no significant difference in CD8+ Simpson's diversity (P=0.060).

Sequences were obtained from sorted CD4+, CD8+, or CD8+CD57+ T cells (not recorded which) from PBMCs. This receptor was taken from a human donor with aplastic anemia. The chain is made from TRBV19 and TRBJ1-6, with the D gene not clear enough to name. The DNA reads TGTGCTAGCGATCGGAGTTCACCCCTCCACTTT. It encodes CASDRSSPLHF.